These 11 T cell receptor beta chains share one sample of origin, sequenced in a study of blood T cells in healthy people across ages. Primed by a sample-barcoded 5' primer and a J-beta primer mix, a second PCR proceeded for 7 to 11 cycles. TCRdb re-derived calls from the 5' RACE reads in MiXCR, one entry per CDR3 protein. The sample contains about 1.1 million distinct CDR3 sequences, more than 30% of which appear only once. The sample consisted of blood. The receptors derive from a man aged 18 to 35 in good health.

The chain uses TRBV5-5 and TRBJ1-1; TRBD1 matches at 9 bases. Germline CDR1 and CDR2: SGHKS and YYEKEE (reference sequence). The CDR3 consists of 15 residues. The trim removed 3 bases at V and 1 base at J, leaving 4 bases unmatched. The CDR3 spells CASSWTGEGNTEAFF. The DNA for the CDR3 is TGTGCCAGCAGCTGGACAGGGGAGGGGAACACTGAAGCTTTCTTT.

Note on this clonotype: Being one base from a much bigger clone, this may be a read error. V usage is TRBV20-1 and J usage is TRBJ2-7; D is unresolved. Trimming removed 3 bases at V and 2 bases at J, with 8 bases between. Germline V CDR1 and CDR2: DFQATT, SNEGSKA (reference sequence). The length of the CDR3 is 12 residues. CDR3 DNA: TGCAGTGCTAGTGAGGTCCCCTACGAGCAGTACTTC. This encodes CSASEVPYEQYF.

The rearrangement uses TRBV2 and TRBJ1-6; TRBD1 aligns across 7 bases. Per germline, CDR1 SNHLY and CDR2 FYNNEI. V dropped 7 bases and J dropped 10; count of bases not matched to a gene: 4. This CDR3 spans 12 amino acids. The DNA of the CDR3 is TGTGCCAGCACCGCACAGGGGTCACCCCTCCACTTT. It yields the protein CASTAQGSPLHF.

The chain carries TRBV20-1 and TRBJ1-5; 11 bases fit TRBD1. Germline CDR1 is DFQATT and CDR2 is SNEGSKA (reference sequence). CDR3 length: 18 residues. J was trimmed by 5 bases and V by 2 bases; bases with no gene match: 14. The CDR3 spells CSARRRRTGGRGDQPQHF. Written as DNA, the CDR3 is TGCAGTGCTAGAAGGAGGCGGACAGGGGGCCGTGGGGATCAGCCCCAGCATTTT.

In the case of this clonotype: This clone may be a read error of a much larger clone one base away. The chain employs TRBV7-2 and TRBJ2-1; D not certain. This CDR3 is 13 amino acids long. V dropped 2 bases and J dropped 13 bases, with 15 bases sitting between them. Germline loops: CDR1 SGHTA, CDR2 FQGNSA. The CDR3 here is CASSLNLQETQFF. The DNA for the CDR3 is TGTGCCAGCAGCTTAAATCTTCAAGAGACCCAGTTCTTC.

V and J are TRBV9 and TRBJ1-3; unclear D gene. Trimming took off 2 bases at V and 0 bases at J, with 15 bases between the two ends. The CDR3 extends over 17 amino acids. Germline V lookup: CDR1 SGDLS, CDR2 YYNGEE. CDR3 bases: TGTGCCAGCAGCGTTACCGACACCCGAAGCTCTGGAAACACCATATATTTT. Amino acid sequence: CASSVTDTRSSGNTIYF.

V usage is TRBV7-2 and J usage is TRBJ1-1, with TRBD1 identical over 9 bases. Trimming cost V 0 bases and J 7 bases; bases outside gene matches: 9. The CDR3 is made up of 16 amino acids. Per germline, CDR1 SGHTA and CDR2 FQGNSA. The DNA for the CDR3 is TGTGCCAGCAGCTTAGCCACAGGGGGCGCAGTCAATGAAGCTTTCTTT. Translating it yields CASSLATGGAVNEAFF.

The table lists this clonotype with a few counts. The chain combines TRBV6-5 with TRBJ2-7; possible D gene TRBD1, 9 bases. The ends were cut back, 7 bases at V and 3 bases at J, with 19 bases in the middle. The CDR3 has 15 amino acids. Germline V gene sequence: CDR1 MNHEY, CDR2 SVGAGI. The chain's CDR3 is CASNLAGQGIYEQYF. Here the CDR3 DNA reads TGTGCCAGCAACTTAGCGGGACAGGGTATCTACGAGCAGTACTTC.

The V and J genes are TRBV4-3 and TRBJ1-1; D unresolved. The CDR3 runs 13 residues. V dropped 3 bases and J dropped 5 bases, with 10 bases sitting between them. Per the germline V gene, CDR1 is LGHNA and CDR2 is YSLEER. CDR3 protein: CASSQFGLTEAFF. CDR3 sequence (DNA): TGCGCCAGCAGCCAGTTTGGGCTGACTGAAGCTTTCTTT.

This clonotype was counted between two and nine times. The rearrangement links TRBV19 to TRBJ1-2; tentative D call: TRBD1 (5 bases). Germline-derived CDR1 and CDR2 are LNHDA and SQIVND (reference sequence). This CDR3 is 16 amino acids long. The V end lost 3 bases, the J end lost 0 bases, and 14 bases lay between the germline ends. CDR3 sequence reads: CASSIGTVDPNYGYTF. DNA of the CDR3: TGTGCCAGTAGTATTGGGACGGTAGATCCTAACTATGGCTACACCTTC.

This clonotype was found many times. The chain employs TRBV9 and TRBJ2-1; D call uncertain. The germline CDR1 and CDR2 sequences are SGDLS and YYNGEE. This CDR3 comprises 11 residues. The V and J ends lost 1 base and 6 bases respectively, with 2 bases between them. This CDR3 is CASSVFNEQFF. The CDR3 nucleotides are TGTGCCAGCAGCGTATTCAATGAGCAGTTCTTC.